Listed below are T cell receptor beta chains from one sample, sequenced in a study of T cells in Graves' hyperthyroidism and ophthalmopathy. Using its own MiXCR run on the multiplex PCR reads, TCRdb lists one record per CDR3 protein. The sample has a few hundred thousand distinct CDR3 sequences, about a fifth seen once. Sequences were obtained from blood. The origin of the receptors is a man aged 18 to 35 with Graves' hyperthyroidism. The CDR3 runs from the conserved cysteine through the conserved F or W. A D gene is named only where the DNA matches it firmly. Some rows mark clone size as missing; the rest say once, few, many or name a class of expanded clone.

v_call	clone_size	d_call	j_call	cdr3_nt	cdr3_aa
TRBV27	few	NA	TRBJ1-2	TGTGCCAGCAGCCATCAATCAAAGTCAGGATACTATGGCTACACCTTC	CASSHQSKSGYYGYTF
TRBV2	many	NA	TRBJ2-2	TGTGCCAGCAGGGGAACCGGGACAAGCCACACCGGGGAGCTGTTTTTT	CASRGTGTSHTGELFF
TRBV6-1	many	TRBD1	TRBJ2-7	TGTGCCAGCAGTCCCGGGACAGAAGGGATTAACGAGCAGTACTTC	CASSPGTEGINEQYF
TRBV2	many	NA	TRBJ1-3	TGTGCCAGCAATGGACAGCGTGGAAACACCATATATTTT	CASNGQRGNTIYF
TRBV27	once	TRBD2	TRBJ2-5	TGTGCCAGCAGTTTATTGCCTAGCGGGGTTGGAGAGACCCAGTACTTC	CASSLLPSGVGETQYF
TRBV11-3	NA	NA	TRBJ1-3	TGTGCCAGCAGCTTAAGGACAGAAGGAAACACCATATATTTT	CASSLRTEGNTIYF
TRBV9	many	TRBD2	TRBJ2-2	TGTGCCAGCAGCGTAGCCGGGACTAGTGCGACCGGGGAGCTGTTTTTT	CASSVAGTSATGELFF
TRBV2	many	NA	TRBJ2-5	TGTGCCAGCGCCTCGGGGACGGTGGAGACCCAGTACTTC	CASASGTVETQYF
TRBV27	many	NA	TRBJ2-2	TGTGCCAGCAGTAAAAGCTCGAACACCGGGGAGCTGTTTTTT	CASSKSSNTGELFF
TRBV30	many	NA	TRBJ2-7	TGTGCCTGGAACTTAGGGGGGCTAGCGAGTTCCTACGAGCAGTACTTC	CAWNLGGLASSYEQYF
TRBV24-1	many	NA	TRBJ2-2	TGTGCCACCAGTGGACTCCCCGGGGGGGAGCTGTTTTTT	CATSGLPGGELFF
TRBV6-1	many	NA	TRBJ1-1	TGTGCCAGCACTGAACCGGGAGATATGAAAGCTTTCTTT	CASTEPGDMKAFF
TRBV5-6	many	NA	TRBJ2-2	TGTGCCAGCAGCTTGCCGCACCCAACCGGGGAGCTGTTTTTT	CASSLPHPTGELFF
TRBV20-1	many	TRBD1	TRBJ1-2	TGCAGTGCCCGGGACAGCCACTATGGCTACACCTTC	CSARDSHYGYTF
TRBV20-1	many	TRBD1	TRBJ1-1	TGCAGTGCTAGAGGGCAGGGGGCAGAGTACACTGAAGCTTTCTTT	CSARGQGAEYTEAFF
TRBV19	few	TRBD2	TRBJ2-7	TGTGCCAGTAGTATAGTCGGGGGGACCGAGCAGTACTTC	CASSIVGGTEQYF
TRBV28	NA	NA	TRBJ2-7	TGTGCCAGCAGTTTGCCCTCAGGGGCGAGCTCCTACGAGCAGTACTTC	CASSLPSGASSYEQYF
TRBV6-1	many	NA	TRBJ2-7	TGTGCCAGCAGTGAAGATATGGCCTACGAGCAGTACTTC	CASSEDMAYEQYF
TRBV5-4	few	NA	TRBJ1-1	TGTGCCAGCAGCTTCGGGGACCGTCTTGGGGCGAACACTGAAGCTTTCTTT	CASSFGDRLGANTEAFF
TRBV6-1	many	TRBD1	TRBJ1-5	TGTGCCAGCAGTGGCCGGGACAGGGGTCTCAATCAGCCCCAGCATTTT	CASSGRDRGLNQPQHF
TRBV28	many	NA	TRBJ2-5	TGTGCCAGCAGAACTGAGTCCTTACAAGAGACCCAGTACTTC	CASRTESLQETQYF
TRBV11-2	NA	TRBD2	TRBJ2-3	TGTGCCAGCAGCTGGACCTCTAGCGGGCAGTATTTT	CASSWTSSGQYF
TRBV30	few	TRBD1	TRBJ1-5	TGTACCTGGAGTGCAGGGGGAGATCAGCCCCAGCATTTT	CTWSAGGDQPQHF
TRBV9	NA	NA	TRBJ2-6	TGTGCCAGCAGCGGGCAGGGAGTCTCTGGGGCCAACGTCCTGACTTTC	CASSGQGVSGANVLTF
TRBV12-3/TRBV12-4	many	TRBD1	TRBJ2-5	TGTGCCAGCAGTCACTGGGACAGGGGGCTAGAGACCCAGTACTTC	CASSHWDRGLETQYF
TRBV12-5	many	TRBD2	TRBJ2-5	TGTGCTAGCTCCCGGGGGGGGAAAGAGACCCAGTACTTC	CASSRGGKETQYF
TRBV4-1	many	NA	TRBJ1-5	TGCGCCAGCAGCCAGGGGGTTGGCAATCAGCCCCAGCATTTT	CASSQGVGNQPQHF
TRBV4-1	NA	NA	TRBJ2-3	TGCGCCAGCAGCTGGGACGGAGACACAGATACGCAGTATTTT	CASSWDGDTDTQYF
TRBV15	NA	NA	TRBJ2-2	TGTGCCAGCAGTGATCACGGGGAGCTGTTTTTT	CASSDHGELFF
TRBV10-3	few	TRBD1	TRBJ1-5	TGTGCCATCAGCCCGGGACAGGGACATAATCAGCCCCAGCATTTT	CAISPGQGHNQPQHF